A selection of T cell receptor beta chains follows, all from one sample in a study of T cell responses to AZD1222 COVID-19 vaccine. TCRdb keeps only in-frame clones here, not all; method: immunoSEQ multiplex PCR. The sample lists under 120,000 clones; around nine tenths were seen once. Sequencing was performed on peripheral blood, taken 28 days after the second AZD1222 dose. The receptors originated from an adult who received the AZD1222 COVID-19 vaccine. Each CDR3 is given with its conserved first and last residue. D genes are given only for firm matches. Clone size is shown for a subset of rows, as once, few, many or a class of expanded clone.

j_call clone_size v_call d_call cdr3_aa
TRBJ2-1 . TRBV7-6 TRBD2 CASTFGGLAGETEQFF
TRBJ1-1 . TRBV19 TRBD1 CASSLRQGETEAFF
TRBJ2-7 . TRBV28 TRBD2 CASSPVSAGGYYEQYF
TRBJ2-7 . TRBV29-1 TRBD1 CSVEWTGGYEQYF
TRBJ1-4 once TRBV5-4 TRBD1 CASSRDRYNEKLFF
TRBJ1-1 . TRBV15 . CATSRDGYLNTEAFF
TRBJ1-5 . TRBV6-1 . CASSDGGYSNQPQHF
TRBJ1-1 . TRBV7-3 . CASSLGHSNTEAFF
TRBJ1-3 . TRBV19 . CASNGDSGNTIYF
TRBJ1-5 . TRBV18 . CASSPSRDQPQHF
TRBJ2-7 few TRBV28 . CASNERDTGYEQYF
TRBJ2-7 . TRBV5-6 . CASSRYLTRNYEQYF
TRBJ1-1 . TRBV9 . CASSVAQWDTEAFF
TRBJ2-2 . TRBV9 . CASSYGGQPNTGELFF
TRBJ1-1 once TRBV18 . CASSPQKDTEAFF
TRBJ2-1 . TRBV7-9 TRBD1 CASSWTGEDNEQFF
TRBJ2-1 few TRBV19 TRBD2 CATGPGTSAGEQFF
TRBJ1-2 . TRBV6-5 TRBD1 CASSYSGTGGEGYTF
TRBJ2-3 . TRBV7-9 . CASSLGGVSTDTQYF
TRBJ1-2 . TRBV19 TRBD1 CASTVSQGRFTIYGYTF
TRBJ2-1 . TRBV19 . CASTLWGGGSEQFF
TRBJ2-5 once TRBV7-9 . CASSSGAMYQETQYF
TRBJ2-7 . TRBV11-2 . CASSLEGRHGEQYF
TRBJ2-5 . TRBV13 TRBD2 CASSLLAGLQETQYF
TRBJ2-2 . TRBV5-1 . CASSLTRVDTGELFF
TRBJ1-6 . TRBV10-2 TRBD1 CASRSRGQSSYNSPLHF
TRBJ2-7 . TRBV28 TRBD1 CASSVSRQGNYEQYF
TRBJ2-3 . TRBV7-3 . CASSLGGGGTDTQYF
TRBJ1-3 . TRBV30 . CAWSLPEGSGNTIYF
TRBJ1-5 . TRBV24-1 . CATSDLRDTNQPQHF
TRBJ2-3 . TRBV29-1 TRBD2 CSVSPSGALYF
TRBJ1-4 . TRBV29-1 . CSVEDGQNEKLFF
TRBJ2-7 . TRBV5-1 . CASSHTGFTYEQYF